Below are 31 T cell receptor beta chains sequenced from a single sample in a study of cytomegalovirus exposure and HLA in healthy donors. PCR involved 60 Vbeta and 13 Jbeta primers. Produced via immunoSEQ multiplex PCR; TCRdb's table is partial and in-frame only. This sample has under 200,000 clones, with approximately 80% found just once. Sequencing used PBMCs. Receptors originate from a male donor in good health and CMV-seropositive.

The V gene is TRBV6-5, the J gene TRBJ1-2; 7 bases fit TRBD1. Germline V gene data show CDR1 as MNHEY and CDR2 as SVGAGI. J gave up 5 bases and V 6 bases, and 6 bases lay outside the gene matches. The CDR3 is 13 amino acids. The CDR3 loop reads CASRLPGQYGYTF. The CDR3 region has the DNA TGTGCCAGCAGATTACCGGGACAGTATGGCTACACCTTC.

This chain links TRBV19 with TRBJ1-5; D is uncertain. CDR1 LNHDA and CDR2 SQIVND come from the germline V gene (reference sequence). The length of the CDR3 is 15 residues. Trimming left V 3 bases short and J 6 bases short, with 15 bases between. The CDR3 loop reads CASSIREEFSQPQHF. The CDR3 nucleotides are TGTGCCAGTAGTATTCGTGAGGAGTTCAGTCAGCCCCAGCATTTT.

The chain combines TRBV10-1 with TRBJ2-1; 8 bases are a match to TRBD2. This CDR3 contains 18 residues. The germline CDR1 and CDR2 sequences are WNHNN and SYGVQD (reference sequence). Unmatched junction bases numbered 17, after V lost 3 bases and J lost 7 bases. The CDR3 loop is CASSDPLGMAGGVNEQFF. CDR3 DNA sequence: TGCGCCAGCAGTGACCCCCTGGGGATGGCGGGGGGTGTAAATGAGCAGTTCTTC.

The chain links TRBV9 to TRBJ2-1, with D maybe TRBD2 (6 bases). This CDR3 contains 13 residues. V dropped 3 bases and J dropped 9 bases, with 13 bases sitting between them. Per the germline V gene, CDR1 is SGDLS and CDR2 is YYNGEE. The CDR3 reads CASSGGLSLEQFF. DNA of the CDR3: TGTGCCAGCAGCGGGGGACTGAGTCTTGAGCAGTTCTTC.

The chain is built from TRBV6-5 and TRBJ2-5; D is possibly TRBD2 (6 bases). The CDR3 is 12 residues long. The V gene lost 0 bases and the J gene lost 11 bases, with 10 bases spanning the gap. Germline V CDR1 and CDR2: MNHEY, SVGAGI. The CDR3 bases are TGTGCCAGCAGTTACTCCTGGGGGGAGCAGTACTTC. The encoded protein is CASSYSWGEQYF.

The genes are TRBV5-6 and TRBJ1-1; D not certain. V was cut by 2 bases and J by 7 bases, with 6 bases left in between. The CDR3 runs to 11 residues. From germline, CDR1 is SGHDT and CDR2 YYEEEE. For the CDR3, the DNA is TGTGCCAGCAGCTTAGGACTTGAAGCTTTCTTT. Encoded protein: CASSLGLEAFF.

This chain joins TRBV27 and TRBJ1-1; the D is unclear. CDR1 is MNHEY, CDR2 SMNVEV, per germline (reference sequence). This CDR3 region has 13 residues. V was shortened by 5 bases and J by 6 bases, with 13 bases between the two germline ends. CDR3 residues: CASSDAGFAEAFF. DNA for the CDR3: TGTGCCAGCAGTGACGCGGGGTTCGCTGAAGCTTTCTTT.

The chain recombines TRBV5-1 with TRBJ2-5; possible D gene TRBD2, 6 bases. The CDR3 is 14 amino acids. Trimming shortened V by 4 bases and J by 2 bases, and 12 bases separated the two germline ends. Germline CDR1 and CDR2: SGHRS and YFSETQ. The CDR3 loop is CASSPGEVQETQYF. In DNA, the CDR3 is TGCGCCAGCAGCCCCGGGGAGGTTCAAGAGACCCAGTACTTC.

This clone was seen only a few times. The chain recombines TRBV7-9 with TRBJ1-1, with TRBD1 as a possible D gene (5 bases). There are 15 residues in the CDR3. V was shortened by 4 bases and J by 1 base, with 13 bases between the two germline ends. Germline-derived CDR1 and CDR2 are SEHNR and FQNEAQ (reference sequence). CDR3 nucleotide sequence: TGTGCCAGCAGCTCCCCTGGTGACAGGAACACTGAAGCTTTCTTT. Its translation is CASSSPGDRNTEAFF.

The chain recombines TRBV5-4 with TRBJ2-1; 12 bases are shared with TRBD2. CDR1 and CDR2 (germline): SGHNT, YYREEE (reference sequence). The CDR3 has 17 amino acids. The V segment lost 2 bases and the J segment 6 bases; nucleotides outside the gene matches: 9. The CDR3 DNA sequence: TGTGCCAGCAGCTTATCTAAGGGACTAGCGGGTGGCAATGAGCAGTTCTTC. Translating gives CASSLSKGLAGGNEQFF.

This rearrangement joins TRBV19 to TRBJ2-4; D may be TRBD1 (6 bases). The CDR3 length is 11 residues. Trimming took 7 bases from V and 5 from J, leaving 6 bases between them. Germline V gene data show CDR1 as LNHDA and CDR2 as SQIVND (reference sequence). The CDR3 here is CASTGENIQYF. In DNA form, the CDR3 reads TGTGCCAGTACAGGGGAAAACATTCAGTACTTC.

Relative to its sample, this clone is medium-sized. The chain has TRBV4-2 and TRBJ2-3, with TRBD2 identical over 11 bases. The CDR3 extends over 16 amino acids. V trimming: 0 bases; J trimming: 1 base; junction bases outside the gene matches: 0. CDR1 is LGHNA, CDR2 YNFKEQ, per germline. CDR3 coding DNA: TGTGCCAGCAGCCAAGAACTAGCGGGGGGCACAGATACGCAGTATTTT. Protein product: CASSQELAGGTDTQYF.

DNA of the CDR3: TGTGCCAGCAGCTTACAGGGGATAGAGCAGTACTTC. Translating it yields CASSLQGIEQYF. V gene TRBV7-9 combines with J gene TRBJ2-7; D possibly corresponds to TRBD1 (6 bases). Trimming took 2 bases from V and 7 from J, leaving 9 bases between them. The CDR3 covers 12 residues. The germline CDR1 and CDR2 sequences are SEHNR and FQNEAQ (reference sequence).

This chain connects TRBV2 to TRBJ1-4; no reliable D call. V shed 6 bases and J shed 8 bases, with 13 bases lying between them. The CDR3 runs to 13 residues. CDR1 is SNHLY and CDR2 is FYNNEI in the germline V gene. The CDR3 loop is CASSDLTEEKLFF. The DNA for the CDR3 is TGTGCCAGCAGCGATTTAACAGAGGAAAAACTGTTTTTT.

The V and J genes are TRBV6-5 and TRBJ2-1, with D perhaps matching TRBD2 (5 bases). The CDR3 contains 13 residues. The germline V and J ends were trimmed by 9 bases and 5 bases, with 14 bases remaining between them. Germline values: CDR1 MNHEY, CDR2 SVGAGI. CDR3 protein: CASRRLGNNEQFF. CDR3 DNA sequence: TGTGCCAGTCGGAGGTTGGGAAACAATGAGCAGTTCTTC.

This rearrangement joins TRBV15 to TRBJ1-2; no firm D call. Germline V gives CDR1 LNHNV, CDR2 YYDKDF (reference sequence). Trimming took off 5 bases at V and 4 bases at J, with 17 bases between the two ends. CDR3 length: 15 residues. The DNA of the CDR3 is TGTGCCACCAGCCCCGAGGATTGGCAGATCTATGGCTACACCTTC. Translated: CATSPEDWQIYGYTF.

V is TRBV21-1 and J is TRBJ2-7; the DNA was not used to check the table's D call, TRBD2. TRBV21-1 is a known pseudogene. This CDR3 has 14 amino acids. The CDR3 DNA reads TGTGCCAGCAGCAAAGCGCTAATAACCTACGAGCAGTACTTC. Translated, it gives CASSKALITYEQYF.

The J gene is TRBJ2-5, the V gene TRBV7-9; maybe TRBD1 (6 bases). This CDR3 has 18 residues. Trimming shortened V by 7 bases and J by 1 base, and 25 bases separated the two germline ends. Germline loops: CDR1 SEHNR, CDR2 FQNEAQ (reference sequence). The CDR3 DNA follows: TGTGCCAGCAACCCTCTGCCCAGAACGGACAGACTCCAAGAGACCCAGTACTTC. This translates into CASNPLPRTDRLQETQYF.

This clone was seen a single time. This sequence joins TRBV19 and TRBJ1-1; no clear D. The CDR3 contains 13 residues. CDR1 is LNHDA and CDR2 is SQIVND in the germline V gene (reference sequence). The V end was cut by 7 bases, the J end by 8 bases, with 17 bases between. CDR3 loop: CASTPGGSGEAFF. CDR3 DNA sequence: TGTGCCAGTACCCCAGGCGGGTCGGGGGAAGCTTTCTTT. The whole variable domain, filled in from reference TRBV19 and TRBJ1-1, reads DGGITQSPKYLFRKEGQNVTLSCEQNLNHDAMYWYRQDPGQGLRLIYYSQIVNDFQKGDIAEGYSVSREKKESFPLTVTSAQKNPTAFYLCASTPGGSGEAFFGQGTRLTVV.

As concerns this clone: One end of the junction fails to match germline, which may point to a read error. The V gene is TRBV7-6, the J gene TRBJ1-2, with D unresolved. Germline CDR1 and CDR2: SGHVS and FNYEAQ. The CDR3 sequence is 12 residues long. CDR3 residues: CASSLVNSPQNF. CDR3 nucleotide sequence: TGTGCCAGCAGCTTGGTGAACAGTCCACAAAACTTC. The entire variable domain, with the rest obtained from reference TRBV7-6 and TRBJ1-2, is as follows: GAGVSQSPRYKVTKRGQDVALRCDPISGHVSLYWYRQALGQGPEFLTYFNYEAQQDKSGLPNDRFSAERPEGSISTLTIQRTEQRDSAMYRCASSLVNSPQNFGSGTRLTVV.

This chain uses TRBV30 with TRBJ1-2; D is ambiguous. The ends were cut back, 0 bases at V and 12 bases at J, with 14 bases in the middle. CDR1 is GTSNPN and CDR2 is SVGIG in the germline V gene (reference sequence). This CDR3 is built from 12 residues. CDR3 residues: CAWSVGPTRHTF. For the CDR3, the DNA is TGTGCCTGGAGTGTTGGGCCTACAAGACACACCTTC.

This CDR3 is CASSPRGQSATNEKLFF. CDR3 sequence (DNA): TGTGCCAGCTCACCCAGGGGACAGAGTGCAACTAATGAAAAACTGTTTTTT. V is TRBV18 and J is TRBJ1-4, with 7 bases matching TRBD1. The CDR3 contains 17 residues. Germline CDR1 and CDR2: KGHSH and LQKENI. J lost 0 bases, V lost 3 bases, and 7 bases had no gene match.

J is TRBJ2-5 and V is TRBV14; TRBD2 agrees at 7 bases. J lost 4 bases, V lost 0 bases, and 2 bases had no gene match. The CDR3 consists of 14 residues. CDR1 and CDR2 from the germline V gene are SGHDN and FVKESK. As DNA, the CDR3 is TGTGCCAGCAGCCAAGACCGGGAGGTAGAGACCCAGTACTTC. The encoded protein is CASSQDREVETQYF.

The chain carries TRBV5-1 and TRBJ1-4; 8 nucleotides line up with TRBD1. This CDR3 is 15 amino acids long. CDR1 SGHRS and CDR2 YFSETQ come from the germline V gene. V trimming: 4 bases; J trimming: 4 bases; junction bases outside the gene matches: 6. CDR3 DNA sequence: TGCGCCAGCAGCACGAGGACAGGGTATAATGAAAAACTGTTTTTT. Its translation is CASSTRTGYNEKLFF. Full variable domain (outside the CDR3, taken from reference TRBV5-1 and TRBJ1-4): KAGVTQTPRYLIKTRGQQVTLSCSPISGHRSVSWYQQTPGQGLQFLFEYFSETQRNKGNFPGRFSGRQFSNSRSEMNVSTLELGDSALYLCASSTRTGYNEKLFFGSGTQLSVL.

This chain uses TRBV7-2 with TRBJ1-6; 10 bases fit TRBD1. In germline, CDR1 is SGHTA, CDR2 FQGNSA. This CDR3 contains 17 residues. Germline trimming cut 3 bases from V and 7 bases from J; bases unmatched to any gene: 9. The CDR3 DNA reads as TGTGCCAGCAGCTTCGGAACCCCGGGACAGGGGAATTCACCCCTCCACTTT. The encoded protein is CASSFGTPGQGNSPLHF.

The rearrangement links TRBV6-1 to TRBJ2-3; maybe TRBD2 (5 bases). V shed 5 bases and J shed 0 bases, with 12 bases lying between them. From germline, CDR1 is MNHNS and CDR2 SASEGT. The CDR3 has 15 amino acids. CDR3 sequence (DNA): TGTGCCAGCAGTCTTAGCGACCCTAGCACAGATACGCAGTATTTT. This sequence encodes CASSLSDPSTDTQYF.

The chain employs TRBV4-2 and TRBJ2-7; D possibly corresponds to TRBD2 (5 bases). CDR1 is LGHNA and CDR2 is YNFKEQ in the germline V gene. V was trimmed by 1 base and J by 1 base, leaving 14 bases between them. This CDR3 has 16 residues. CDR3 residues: CASSQGISGVSYEQYF. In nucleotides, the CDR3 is TGTGCCAGCAGCCAAGGTATCAGCGGTGTATCCTACGAGCAGTACTTC.

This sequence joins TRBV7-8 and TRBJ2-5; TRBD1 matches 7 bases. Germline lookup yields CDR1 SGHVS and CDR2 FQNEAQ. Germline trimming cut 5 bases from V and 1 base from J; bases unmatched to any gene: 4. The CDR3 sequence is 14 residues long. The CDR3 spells CASSGDRAQETQYF. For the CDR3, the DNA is TGTGCCAGCAGCGGCGACAGGGCCCAAGAGACCCAGTACTTC.

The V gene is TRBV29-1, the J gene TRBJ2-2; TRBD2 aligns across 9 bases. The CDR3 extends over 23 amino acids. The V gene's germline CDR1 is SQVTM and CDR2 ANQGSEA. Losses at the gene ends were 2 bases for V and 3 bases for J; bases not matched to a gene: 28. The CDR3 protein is CSVELVPLGFVRSGGMDTGELFF. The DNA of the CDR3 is TGCAGCGTTGAATTGGTGCCTCTGGGCTTTGTACGGAGCGGGGGGATGGACACCGGGGAGCTGTTTTTT.

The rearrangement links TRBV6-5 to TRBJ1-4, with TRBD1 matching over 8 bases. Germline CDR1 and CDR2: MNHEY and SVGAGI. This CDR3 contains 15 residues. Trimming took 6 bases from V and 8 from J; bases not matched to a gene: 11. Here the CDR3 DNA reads TGTGCCAGCAGATCCCCCGAGACAGGGGTGGAAAAACTGTTTTTT. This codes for CASRSPETGVEKLFF.

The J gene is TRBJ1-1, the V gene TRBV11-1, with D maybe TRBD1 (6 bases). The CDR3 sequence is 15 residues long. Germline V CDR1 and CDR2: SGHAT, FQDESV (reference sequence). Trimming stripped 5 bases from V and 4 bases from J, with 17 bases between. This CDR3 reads CASSVNGGRSTEAFF. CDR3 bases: TGTGCCAGCAGCGTAAATGGGGGCAGGAGCACTGAAGCTTTCTTT. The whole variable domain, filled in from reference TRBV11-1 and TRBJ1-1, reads EAEVAQSPRYKITEKSQAVAFWCDPISGHATLYWYRQILGQGPELLVQFQDESVVDDSQLPKDRFSAERLKGVDSTLKIQPAELGDSAMYLCASSVNGGRSTEAFFGQGTRLTVV.